The 16 T cell receptor beta chains given below trace back to one sample, sequenced in a study of technical replicates of blood from a handful of donors. Assay: immunoSEQ multiplex PCR; the TCRdb copy retains only in-frame clones and omits some. The sample lists some 80,000 clones, around 92% occurring once. Sequenced sample: T cells isolated from PBMCs. Receptor source: a human donor in good health.

This chain joins TRBV27 and TRBJ1-5; 7 nucleotides align to TRBD1. The V gene end was trimmed by 6 bases and the J gene end by 7 bases; junction bases not matched to a gene: 3. In germline, CDR1 is MNHEY, CDR2 SMNVEV (reference sequence). CDR3 size: 12 residues. The CDR3 is CASSEGGQPQHF. DNA for the CDR3: TGTGCCAGCAGCGAAGGGGGCCAGCCCCAGCATTTT.

This clone appeared a single time. The V and J genes are TRBV21-1 and TRBJ2-7; TRBD1 is the table's D call, not checked against the DNA. TRBV21-1 is assigned pseudogene status. The CDR3 has 11 residues. The CDR3 protein is CASSNRGEQYF. The CDR3 DNA reads as TGTGCCAGCAGCAACAGGGGCGAGCAGTACTTC.

V and J are TRBV7-6 and TRBJ2-7, with a weak D call TRBD2 (7 bases). The V end lost 11 bases, the J end lost 2 bases, and 19 bases lay between the germline ends. Germline CDR1 and CDR2: SGHVS and FNYEAQ. CDR3 size: 14 residues. CDR3 sequence: CAGGGGRRTYEQYF. CDR3 sequence (DNA): TGTGCCGGCGGGGGCGGGAGACGGACCTACGAGCAGTACTTC. Variable domain in full (rest from reference TRBV7-6 and TRBJ2-7): GAGVSQSPRYKVTKRGQDVALRCDPISGHVSLYWYRQALGQGPEFLTYFNYEAQQDKSGLPNDRFSAERPEGSISTLTIQRTEQRDSAMYRCAGGGGRRTYEQYFGPGTRLTVT.

The chain employs TRBV7-8 and TRBJ2-7; the D gene is possibly TRBD2 (7 bases). With 1 base removed from V and 0 bases from J, the gap between germline ends came to 10 bases. The CDR3 consists of 15 residues. Looked up from germline, CDR1 is SGHVS and CDR2 is FQNEAQ. The CDR3 region is CASSLEGGSSYEQYF. CDR3 nucleotide sequence: TGTGCCAGCAGCTTAGAGGGGGGGAGCTCCTACGAGCAGTACTTC.

The rearrangement joins TRBV2 to TRBJ2-7; 13 nucleotides match TRBD2. The CDR3 extends over 15 amino acids. Per the germline V gene, CDR1 is SNHLY and CDR2 is FYNNEI. V trimming: 4 bases; J trimming: 6 bases; junction bases outside the gene matches: 6. The CDR3 coding sequence is TGTGCCAGCAGTGGTTGGACTAGCGGGAGAATCGAGCAGTACTTC. Its protein product is CASSGWTSGRIEQYF. Using reference TRBV2 and TRBJ2-7 for the parts outside the CDR3, the full variable domain is EPEVTQTPSHQVTQMGQEVILRCVPISNHLYFYWYRQILGQKVEFLVSFYNNEISEKSEIFDDQFSVERPDGSNFTLKIRSTKLEDSAMYFCASSGWTSGRIEQYFGPGTRLTVT.

The table lists this clone with a count of one. V usage is TRBV5-1 and J usage is TRBJ2-1, with 8 bases lining up with TRBD2. V lost 0 bases to trimming and J lost 4 bases; unmatched junction nucleotides: 9. The CDR3 consists of 17 residues. Germline V gene data show CDR1 as SGHRS and CDR2 as YFSETQ. CDR3 protein: CASSLASLSSGYNEQFF. The CDR3 region has the DNA TGCGCCAGCAGCTTGGCCAGTTTGTCTAGCGGGTACAATGAGCAGTTCTTC.

The CDR3 DNA reads as TGTGCCAGCATCGAGCCCGGACTAGCGGGAGGATGGGGCACAGATACGCAGTATTTT. It specifies CASIEPGLAGGWGTDTQYF. The V and J genes are TRBV7-9 and TRBJ2-3, with 14 bases identical to TRBD2. The V gene's germline CDR1 is SEHNR and CDR2 FQNEAQ (reference sequence). The V segment lost 7 bases and the J segment 1 base; nucleotides outside the gene matches: 13. CDR3 length: 19 amino acids.

Only one count was recorded for this clone. The chain joins TRBV7-9 to TRBJ1-4; 9 bases are shared with TRBD1. The length of the CDR3 is 14 residues. Germline CDR1 and CDR2: SEHNR and FQNEAQ (reference sequence). The trim removed 8 bases at V and 8 bases at J, leaving 9 bases unmatched. The CDR3 loop is CASRETGGKEKLFF. CDR3 sequence (DNA): TGTGCCAGCCGTGAAACAGGGGGCAAAGAAAAACTGTTTTTT.

The chain has TRBV14 and TRBJ2-3; the D gene is possibly TRBD1 (5 bases). CDR1 is SGHDN, CDR2 FVKESK, per germline. The CDR3 extends over 20 amino acids. V lost 1 base and J 9 bases, leaving 32 bases between the germline ends. In DNA form, the CDR3 reads TGTGCCAGCAGCCAAGCAGGATATCAAGAAAAGACAGTTTTCAGACACACGCAGTATTTT. Translated: CASSQAGYQEKTVFRHTQYF.

The genes are TRBV18 and TRBJ2-7, with TRBD2 matching 10 bases. The CDR3 extends over 12 amino acids. Germline V lookup: CDR1 KGHSH, CDR2 LQKENI. J lost 7 bases, V lost 3 bases, and 0 bases had no gene match. CDR3 in DNA: TGTGCCAGCTCACCGACTAGCGGGGAGCAGTACTTC. Protein sequence: CASSPTSGEQYF.

V is TRBV9 and J is TRBJ2-7; 9 nucleotides match TRBD2. J lost 2 bases, V lost 4 bases, and 4 bases had no gene match. Germline V lookup: CDR1 SGDLS, CDR2 YYNGEE. The CDR3 loop spans 14 amino acids. The CDR3 protein is CASSFSGGAYEQYF. The CDR3 region has the DNA TGTGCCAGCAGCTTTAGCGGGGGTGCCTACGAGCAGTACTTC.

The chain links TRBV30 to TRBJ1-1, with 11 bases identical to TRBD1. With 2 bases clipped from V and 6 bases from J, the junction kept 5 bases outside the gene matches. Germline V gives CDR1 GTSNPN, CDR2 SVGIG (reference sequence). This CDR3 contains 14 residues. In DNA form, the CDR3 reads TGTGCCTGGAGTATGGGACAGGGGGGGCCTGAAGCTTTCTTT. The encoded protein is CAWSMGQGGPEAFF.

The chain carries TRBV7-2 and TRBJ2-7; D gene uncertain. The V and J ends lost 4 bases and 9 bases respectively, with 19 bases between them. CDR1 is SGHTA, CDR2 FQGNSA, per germline. The CDR3 spans 14 residues. DNA of the CDR3: TGTGCCAGCAGCTACCCAATACCGGGTTTAGGGCAGTACTTC. Protein product: CASSYPIPGLGQYF.

The count of this clone is one. The chain carries TRBV5-1 and TRBJ1-3; TRBD1 aligns across 9 bases. V lost 3 bases, J lost 0 bases, and 13 bases stayed unmatched. Germline V CDR1 and CDR2: SGHRS, YFSETQ. CDR3 length: 19 amino acids. The CDR3: CASSYYSGTGSSSGNTIYF. The CDR3 nucleotides are TGCGCCAGCAGCTACTATTCCGGGACAGGGTCTTCCTCTGGAAACACCATATATTTT.

This chain connects TRBV19 to TRBJ1-1, with D unresolved. CDR1 and CDR2 (germline): LNHDA, SQIVND (reference sequence). This CDR3 is 14 amino acids long. Trimming stripped 1 base from V and 4 bases from J, with 10 bases between. The CDR3 sequence is CASSIGAAGTEAFF. As DNA, the CDR3 is TGTGCCAGTAGTATAGGGGCAGCTGGCACTGAAGCTTTCTTT.

This clone was found once. The V and J genes are TRBV28 and TRBJ2-7, with 8 positions matching TRBD1. Germline CDR1 and CDR2: MDHEN and SYDVKM. The CDR3 spans 15 residues. Trimming cost V 6 bases and J 3 bases; bases outside gene matches: 10. CDR3 coding DNA: TGTGCCAGCAGATTACTCGGACAGGGCGGCTACGAGCAGTACTTC. Translated: CASRLLGQGGYEQYF.